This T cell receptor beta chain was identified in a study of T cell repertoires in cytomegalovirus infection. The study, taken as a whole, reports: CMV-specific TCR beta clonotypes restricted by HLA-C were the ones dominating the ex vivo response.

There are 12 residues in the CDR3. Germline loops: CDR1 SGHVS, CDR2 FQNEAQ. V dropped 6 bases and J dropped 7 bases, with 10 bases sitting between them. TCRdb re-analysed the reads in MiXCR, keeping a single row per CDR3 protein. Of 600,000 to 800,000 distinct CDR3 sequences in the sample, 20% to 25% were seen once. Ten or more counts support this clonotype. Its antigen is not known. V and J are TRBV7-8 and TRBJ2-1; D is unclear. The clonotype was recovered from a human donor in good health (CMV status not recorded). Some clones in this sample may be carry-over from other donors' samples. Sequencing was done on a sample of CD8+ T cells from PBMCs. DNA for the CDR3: TGTGCCAGCAGTCCGGATGGTAATGAGCAGTTCTTC. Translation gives CASSPDGNEQFF.